Listed below are T cell receptor beta chains from one sample, sequenced in a study of T cell repertoires in cytomegalovirus infection. TCRdb recomputed calls from the reads with MiXCR, one row per CDR3 protein. The data show roughly 230,000 distinct CDR3 sequences, approximately 22% seen once. Sample: CD8+ T cells from PBMCs. The receptors were sampled from a human donor in good health (CMV status not recorded). Some clones in this sample may be carry-over from other donors' samples. CDR3s include the opening cysteine and the closing phenylalanine or tryptophan. Each record gives: CDR3 DNA, CDR3 protein, J gene, clone size, V gene, D gene. A D gene is named only where the DNA matches it firmly. Size values are once, few and many counts, or a class for expanded clones, and some rows have none.

TGTGCCAGCAGTTACGGGCAGGGGGGCACCGATACGCAGTATTTT	CASSYGQGGTDTQYF	TRBJ2-3	many	TRBV6-5	NA
TGTGCCAGCAGCCTTTCGGCTGGCGGGGGCCTCCTTAGCGACATTCAGTACTTC	CASSLSAGGGLLSDIQYF	TRBJ2-4	few	TRBV5-8	NA
TGTGCCAGCAGTTACTCGGGCCTAGATACGCAGTATTTT	CASSYSGLDTQYF	TRBJ2-3	few	TRBV6-6	NA
TGTGCCAGCAGCCTATCGGGAGTCTATGGCTACACCTTC	CASSLSGVYGYTF	TRBJ1-2	NA	TRBV7-9	NA
TGTGCCAGCAGCTTAGTTTTGTTTCGAGAGACCCAGTACTTC	CASSLVLFRETQYF	TRBJ2-5	few	TRBV7-6	NA
TGCAGTGCTAGGGAACCCAAGGGCCCATCCTACGAGCAGTACTTC	CSAREPKGPSYEQYF	TRBJ2-7	few	TRBV20-1	NA
TGTGCCAGCAGCCAAGATTGGACAGGGACTAACTATGGCTACACCTTC	CASSQDWTGTNYGYTF	TRBJ1-2	few	TRBV3-1	TRBD1
TGTGCCAGCAGGGCTGGGACAAGTCGCCCCTACGAGCAGTACTTC	CASRAGTSRPYEQYF	TRBJ2-7	NA	TRBV2	NA
TGTGCCAGCAGTTACGGGAGGAACACCGGGGAGCTGTTTTTT	CASSYGRNTGELFF	TRBJ2-2	many	TRBV6-5	NA
TGTGCCAGCAGCTTAGATCTGACGGGGGGCATGGATGAGCAGTTCTTC	CASSLDLTGGMDEQFF	TRBJ2-1	few	TRBV11-2	NA
TGTGCCAGTAGTCTCCCCGGGGCGGTTCAGCCCCAGCATTTT	CASSLPGAVQPQHF	TRBJ1-5	few	TRBV19	NA
TGTGCCAGCAGCCTCTCTAGGACTAGCGGGCAAGAGACCCAGTACTTC	CASSLSRTSGQETQYF	TRBJ2-5	many	TRBV7-2	TRBD2
TGTGCCAGCAGTCCCCACCGGGCCCTCGAGACCCAGTACTTC	CASSPHRALETQYF	TRBJ2-5	many	TRBV28	NA
TGCAGTGCTAGACCTCGATGGGGGGACTCCGAGAACACTGAAGCTTTCTTT	CSARPRWGDSENTEAFF	TRBJ1-1	NA	TRBV20-1	NA
TGTGCCAGCAGCCCCGTCGGGGAAGCTTTCTTT	CASSPVGEAFF	TRBJ1-1	NA	TRBV12-3/TRBV12-4	NA
TGTGCCAGCATAAGTTTGGCGGAGCCGTACAATGAGCAGTTCTTC	CASISLAEPYNEQFF	TRBJ2-1	medium-sized	TRBV28	NA
TGTGCCAGCAGCTTAGTTCCCAGGGACACAGATACGCAGTATTTT	CASSLVPRDTDTQYF	TRBJ2-3	many	TRBV7-2	NA
TGTGCCAACCTCCTAGCGGTTTCCTACAATGAGCAGTTCTTC	CANLLAVSYNEQFF	TRBJ2-1	NA	TRBV2	TRBD2
TGCAGCGTTGTAGGGGACGGGTCCTACGAGCAGTACTTC	CSVVGDGSYEQYF	TRBJ2-7	NA	TRBV29-1	NA
TGTGCCAGCAGCGCTAGGGGACTAGCCACAGATACGCAGTATTTT	CASSARGLATDTQYF	TRBJ2-3	few	TRBV9	TRBD2
TGTGCCAGCAGCTCACTACAGATAGGAGGCCATGGCTACACCTTC	CASSSLQIGGHGYTF	TRBJ1-2	NA	TRBV5-4	NA
TGTGCCAGCAGCCAATCTGGGGCCAACGTCCTGACTTTC	CASSQSGANVLTF	TRBJ2-6	many	TRBV27	NA
TGTGCCAGCAGAGCTCAGGGGAACTATGGCTACACCTTC	CASRAQGNYGYTF	TRBJ1-2	few	TRBV7-9	NA
TGTGCCAGCATATCCTCTTTATGGCAGGGAGACACTGAAGCTTTCTTT	CASISSLWQGDTEAFF	TRBJ1-1	NA	TRBV6-2/TRBV6-3	NA
TGTGCCAGCAGCTTCGGGACACACTACGAGCAGTACTTC	CASSFGTHYEQYF	TRBJ2-7	many	TRBV7-3	NA
TGTGCCAGCAGCTTAACTTCCGGGCTGAGGGATGAAAAACTGTTTTTT	CASSLTSGLRDEKLFF	TRBJ1-4	many	TRBV11-2	NA
TGTGCCAGCAGCGACCCTTTGCGGAGCTCCTACAATGAGCAGTTCTTC	CASSDPLRSSYNEQFF	TRBJ2-1	many	TRBV7-3	NA
TGCAGCGTTGTTTTTAGCTCCTACAATGAGCAGTTCTTC	CSVVFSSYNEQFF	TRBJ2-1	few	TRBV29-1	NA
TGTGCCAGCAGCTCACTAGCGGGGGGAGTGGATACGCAGTATTTT	CASSSLAGGVDTQYF	TRBJ2-3	many	TRBV7-2	TRBD2
TGTGCCAGCAGCTTAGATTGGACTAGCTATGAGCAGTTCTTC	CASSLDWTSYEQFF	TRBJ2-1	many	TRBV7-2	TRBD2
TGTGCCAGCAGTGAAGCGCAGGGGGGTCGTACTGAAGCTTTCTTT	CASSEAQGGRTEAFF	TRBJ1-1	NA	TRBV2	TRBD1
TGTGCCAGCAGTTGGGGGGATACGCAGTATTTT	CASSWGDTQYF	TRBJ2-3	NA	TRBV6-5	NA
TGCAGCGTTCGGGGTGGACAGAAAAACACTGAAGCTTTCTTT	CSVRGGQKNTEAFF	TRBJ1-1	NA	TRBV29-1	NA
TGTGCCAGCAGATTTACAGTGAACACTGAAGCTTTCTTT	CASRFTVNTEAFF	TRBJ1-1	few	TRBV6-6	NA
TGTGCCAGCACTTACCCCGGACAGGGACTTAGCACAGATACGCAGTATTTT	CASTYPGQGLSTDTQYF	TRBJ2-3	NA	TRBV2	TRBD1
TGTGCCAGCAGTTCCGGGGGCAGCTATGGCTGCACCTTC	CASSSGGSYGCTF	TRBJ1-2	NA	TRBV28	NA
TGTGCCAGCAGCTCAGGGGTTTTGGATGAGCAGTTCTTC	CASSSGVLDEQFF	TRBJ2-1	many	TRBV7-6	NA
TGCAGTGCTAGTCCCGCGGCTAGCGGTAAAGAGACCCAGTACTTC	CSASPAASGKETQYF	TRBJ2-5	NA	TRBV20-1	TRBD2
TGCAGTGCCGACCCCGGACTAGCGGGGGACAATGAGCAGTTCTTC	CSADPGLAGDNEQFF	TRBJ2-1	NA	TRBV20-1	TRBD2
TGTGCCAGCAGTTTCACAGGGGGGCACTACAATGAGCAGTTCTTC	CASSFTGGHYNEQFF	TRBJ2-1	few	TRBV28	TRBD1
TGTGCCAGCAGTTTTGTGGGGCGTGGGATGGGTGAGCAGTTCTTC	CASSFVGRGMGEQFF	TRBJ2-1	few	TRBV12-3/TRBV12-4	NA
TGTGCCAGCAGTTATTTCGGACAGAACCAAGAGACCCAGTACTTC	CASSYFGQNQETQYF	TRBJ2-5	NA	TRBV6-6	NA
TGTGCCAGCGGTAGACAGGGCATGAACACTGAAGCTTTCTTT	CASGRQGMNTEAFF	TRBJ1-1	NA	TRBV13	TRBD1
TGTGCCACCAGCAGAGATCGGGTTTGGAAGACCCAGTACTTC	CATSRDRVWKTQYF	TRBJ2-5	few	TRBV15	NA
TGCAGCGTACCTAGCGGGGGGAACAATGAGCAGTTCTTC	CSVPSGGNNEQFF	TRBJ2-1	NA	TRBV29-1	TRBD2
TGTGCCAGCAGCTTGGACAACGGGGGGGCAGCAGATACGCAGTATTTT	CASSLDNGGAADTQYF	TRBJ2-3	few	TRBV5-4	TRBD2